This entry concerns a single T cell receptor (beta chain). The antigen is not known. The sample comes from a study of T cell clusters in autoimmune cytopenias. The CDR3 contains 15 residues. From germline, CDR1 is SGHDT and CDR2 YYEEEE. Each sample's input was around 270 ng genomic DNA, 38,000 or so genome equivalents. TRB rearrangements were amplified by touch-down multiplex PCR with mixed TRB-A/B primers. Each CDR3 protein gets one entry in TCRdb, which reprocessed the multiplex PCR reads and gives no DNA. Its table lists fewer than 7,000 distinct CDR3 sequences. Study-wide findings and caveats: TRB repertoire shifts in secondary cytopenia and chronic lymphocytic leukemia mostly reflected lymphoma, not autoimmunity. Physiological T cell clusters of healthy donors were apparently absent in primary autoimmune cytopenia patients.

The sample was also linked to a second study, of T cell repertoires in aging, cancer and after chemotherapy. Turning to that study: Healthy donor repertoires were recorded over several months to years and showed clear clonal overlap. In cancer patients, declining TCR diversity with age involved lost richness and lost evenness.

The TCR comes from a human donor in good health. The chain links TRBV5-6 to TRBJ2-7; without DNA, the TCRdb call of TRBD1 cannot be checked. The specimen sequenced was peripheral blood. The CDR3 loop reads CASSLVRGPSYEQYF.